This is a list of T cell receptor beta chains from one sample in a study of T cell changes during pregnancy in multiple sclerosis. This table comes from immunoSEQ multiplex PCR, and its TCRdb copy is limited to in-frame clones, with some not included. The sample has approximately 66,000 clones; 90% to 95% are singletons. The sequencing used CD8+ T cells from peripheral blood mononuclear cells, collected before pregnancy. The receptors were gathered from a female donor with multiple sclerosis, enrolled in a pregnancy study. Both conserved end residues are part of each CDR3. The D gene is left open where the match is weak. Not all rows give a size; the values are once, few, many and, for expanded clones, a class.

V gene: TRBV7-9
D gene: TRBD2
J gene: TRBJ2-3
clone size: NA
CDR3 protein: CASSPTGLAMDTQYF
CDR3 DNA: TGTGCCAGCAGCCCAACCGGACTAGCGATGGATACGCAGTATTTT

V gene: TRBV5-1
D gene: NA
J gene: TRBJ2-1
clone size: NA
CDR3 protein: CASSTTGNEQFF
CDR3 DNA: TGCGCCAGCAGCACCACGGGCAATGAGCAGTTCTTC

V gene: TRBV13
D gene: TRBD2
J gene: TRBJ2-3
clone size: NA
CDR3 protein: CASSFRTSVKGTQYF
CDR3 DNA: TGTGCCAGCAGCTTCCGGACTAGCGTAAAGGGTACGCAGTATTTT

V gene: TRBV27
D gene: NA
J gene: TRBJ1-6
clone size: NA
CDR3 protein: CASSPEQGANSPLHF
CDR3 DNA: TGTGCCAGCAGCCCCGAACAGGGCGCTAATTCACCCCTCCACTTT

V gene: TRBV11-1
D gene: NA
J gene: TRBJ2-7
clone size: NA
CDR3 protein: CASSSGVGSYEQYF
CDR3 DNA: TGTGCCAGCAGCTCAGGGGTCGGCTCCTACGAGCAGTACTTC

V gene: TRBV14
D gene: NA
J gene: TRBJ2-3
clone size: NA
CDR3 protein: CASRGRRDSTDTQYF
CDR3 DNA: TGTGCCAGCCGGGGACGGAGGGACAGCACAGATACGCAGTATTTT

V gene: TRBV9
D gene: TRBD2
J gene: TRBJ2-3
clone size: NA
CDR3 protein: CASSVASTSGGRTDTQYF
CDR3 DNA: TGTGCCAGCAGCGTAGCTAGTACTAGCGGGGGCCGCACAGATACGCAGTATTTT

V gene: TRBV11-2
D gene: TRBD1
J gene: TRBJ1-5
clone size: NA
CDR3 protein: CASSLRTGGPQHF
CDR3 DNA: TGTGCCAGCAGCCTCCGGACAGGGGGCCCCCAGCATTTT

V gene: TRBV14
D gene: NA
J gene: TRBJ2-3
clone size: NA
CDR3 protein: CASSQRAPHLNTDTQYF
CDR3 DNA: TGTGCCAGCAGCCAGAGGGCCCCCCATCTAAACACAGATACGCAGTATTTT

V gene: TRBV7-9
D gene: TRBD1
J gene: TRBJ2-1
clone size: NA
CDR3 protein: CASSATGPGYNEQFF
CDR3 DNA: TGTGCCAGCAGCGCGACAGGGCCCGGGTACAATGAGCAGTTCTTC

V gene: TRBV6-4
D gene: NA
J gene: TRBJ1-1
clone size: NA
CDR3 protein: CASSDSGGGYTEAFF
CDR3 DNA: TGTGCCAGCAGTGACTCCGGGGGGGGATACACTGAAGCTTTCTTT

V gene: TRBV19
D gene: TRBD1
J gene: TRBJ1-5
clone size: NA
CDR3 protein: CAGGVSRSNQPQHF
CDR3 DNA: TGTGCAGGGGGCGTGAGCCGCTCCAATCAGCCCCAGCATTTT

V gene: TRBV5-1
D gene: NA
J gene: TRBJ1-1
clone size: NA
CDR3 protein: CASSFSRVVGAEAFF
CDR3 DNA: TGCGCCAGCAGCTTTTCTAGGGTGGTCGGGGCTGAAGCTTTCTTT

V gene: TRBV5-4
D gene: NA
J gene: TRBJ2-1
clone size: NA
CDR3 protein: CASSSQDRVNVKFF
CDR3 DNA: TGTGCCAGCAGCTCCCAAGACAGAGTTAACGTAAAGTTCTTC

V gene: TRBV6-5
D gene: NA
J gene: TRBJ2-7
clone size: NA
CDR3 protein: CASSYSTDSYEQYF
CDR3 DNA: TGTGCCAGCAGTTACTCGACCGACAGTTACGAGCAGTACTTC

V gene: TRBV14
D gene: NA
J gene: TRBJ1-6
clone size: NA
CDR3 protein: CASSQDANSGSPLHF
CDR3 DNA: TGTGCCAGCAGCCAAGACGCCAATTCAGGATCACCCCTCCACTTT

V gene: TRBV19
D gene: NA
J gene: TRBJ2-3
clone size: NA
CDR3 protein: CASSIDPQGSTDTQYF
CDR3 DNA: TGTGCCAGTAGTATTGACCCTCAGGGTTCAACAGATACGCAGTATTTT

V gene: TRBV14
D gene: NA
J gene: TRBJ1-6
clone size: NA
CDR3 protein: CASSQGQGLESPLHF
CDR3 DNA: TGTGCCAGCAGCCAGGGGCAGGGGTTGGAATCACCCCTCCACTTT

V gene: TRBV13
D gene: TRBD2
J gene: TRBJ2-7
clone size: NA
CDR3 protein: CASRLAGVRLGDVVYEQYF
CDR3 DNA: TGTGCCAGCAGACTAGCGGGGGTGCGGTTGGGGGATGTCGTCTACGAGCAGTACTTC

V gene: TRBV30
D gene: TRBD2
J gene: TRBJ2-7
clone size: NA
CDR3 protein: CAWSKLAGDSSYEQYF
CDR3 DNA: TGTGCCTGGAGTAAACTAGCGGGGGACAGCTCCTACGAGCAGTACTTC

V gene: TRBV13
D gene: NA
J gene: TRBJ2-2
clone size: NA
CDR3 protein: CASNTGWGTGELFF
CDR3 DNA: TGTGCCAGCAACACAGGGTGGGGAACCGGGGAGCTGTTTTTT

V gene: TRBV11-2
D gene: TRBD1
J gene: TRBJ2-7
clone size: NA
CDR3 protein: CASSLDRGRREQYF
CDR3 DNA: TGTGCCAGCAGCTTAGATAGGGGGCGGAGGGAGCAGTACTTC

V gene: TRBV14
D gene: TRBD1
J gene: TRBJ2-1
clone size: NA
CDR3 protein: CASSQVRDRVNNEQFF
CDR3 DNA: TGTGCCAGCAGCCAAGTTCGGGACAGGGTAAACAATGAGCAGTTCTTC

V gene: TRBV6-1
D gene: NA
J gene: TRBJ2-3
clone size: NA
CDR3 protein: CASSDLGGSTDTQYF
CDR3 DNA: TGTGCCAGCAGTGACCTGGGGGGAAGTACAGATACGCAGTATTTT

V gene: TRBV6-1
D gene: TRBD2
J gene: TRBJ2-7
clone size: NA
CDR3 protein: CASSEVGGNHEQYF
CDR3 DNA: TGTGCCAGCAGTGAGGTGGGGGGGAACCACGAGCAGTACTTC

V gene: TRBV5-4
D gene: NA
J gene: TRBJ1-1
clone size: once
CDR3 protein: CASSFPGGWEAFF
CDR3 DNA: TGTGCCAGCAGCTTCCCCGGGGGATGGGAAGCTTTCTTT

V gene: TRBV20-1
D gene: NA
J gene: TRBJ2-7
clone size: NA
CDR3 protein: CSAPLNSEQYF
CDR3 DNA: TGCAGTGCTCCCCTTAATAGCGAGCAGTACTTC

V gene: TRBV7-6
D gene: NA
J gene: TRBJ2-2
clone size: NA
CDR3 protein: CASSPGQHTGELFF
CDR3 DNA: TGTGCCAGCAGCCCAGGGCAGCACACCGGGGAGCTGTTTTTT

V gene: TRBV6-5
D gene: TRBD1
J gene: TRBJ1-1
clone size: NA
CDR3 protein: CASSYSETGQNTEAFF
CDR3 DNA: TGTGCCAGCAGTTACTCAGAGACAGGGCAGAACACTGAAGCTTTCTTT

V gene: TRBV5-1
D gene: NA
J gene: TRBJ1-3
clone size: NA
CDR3 protein: CASSYNQEAGNTIYF
CDR3 DNA: TGCGCCAGCAGTTATAATCAAGAGGCTGGAAACACCATATATTTT

V gene: TRBV4-1
D gene: TRBD2
J gene: TRBJ2-6
clone size: NA
CDR3 protein: CASSHPTSGGAAGANVLTF
CDR3 DNA: TGCGCCAGCAGCCATCCTACTAGCGGGGGGGCTGCAGGGGCCAACGTCCTGACTTTC

V gene: TRBV6-5
D gene: TRBD2
J gene: TRBJ2-1
clone size: NA
CDR3 protein: CASSYHSGGWEQFF
CDR3 DNA: TGTGCCAGCAGTTACCATAGCGGGGGATGGGAGCAGTTCTTC

V gene: TRBV2
D gene: NA
J gene: TRBJ2-2
clone size: once
CDR3 protein: CAIPGVNTGELFF
CDR3 DNA: TGTGCTATCCCGGGAGTGAACACCGGGGAGCTGTTTTTT

V gene: TRBV27
D gene: NA
J gene: TRBJ1-1
clone size: NA
CDR3 protein: CASSFGGAGTEAFF
CDR3 DNA: TGTGCCAGCAGTTTTGGGGGGGCCGGCACTGAAGCTTTCTTT

V gene: TRBV7-8
D gene: NA
J gene: TRBJ2-5
clone size: few
CDR3 protein: CASSLVGAILEETQYF
CDR3 DNA: TGTGCCAGCAGCTTAGTGGGGGCGATCCTAGAAGAGACCCAGTACTTC

V gene: TRBV5-8
D gene: TRBD1
J gene: TRBJ1-1
clone size: NA
CDR3 protein: CASSHPTGGKTEAFF
CDR3 DNA: TGTGCCAGCAGCCATCCGACAGGGGGCAAAACTGAAGCTTTCTTT

V gene: TRBV19
D gene: TRBD2
J gene: TRBJ2-1
clone size: NA
CDR3 protein: CASQLAGGRDEQFF
CDR3 DNA: TGTGCCAGCCAGCTAGCGGGGGGGCGGGATGAGCAGTTCTTC

V gene: TRBV13
D gene: TRBD1
J gene: TRBJ1-6
clone size: NA
CDR3 protein: CASTRKTGNNSPLHF
CDR3 DNA: TGTGCCAGCACTCGAAAGACAGGGAATAATTCACCCCTCCACTTT

V gene: TRBV5-8
D gene: TRBD2
J gene: TRBJ2-7
clone size: NA
CDR3 protein: CASSWDYRQLSYEQYF
CDR3 DNA: TGTGCCAGCAGCTGGGACTACCGACAGCTCTCCTACGAGCAGTACTTC

V gene: TRBV6-1
D gene: TRBD2
J gene: TRBJ2-7
clone size: NA
CDR3 protein: CASIGSGGYEQYF
CDR3 DNA: TGTGCCAGCATTGGGTCGGGGGGCTACGAGCAGTACTTC

V gene: TRBV19
D gene: TRBD1
J gene: TRBJ1-5
clone size: NA
CDR3 protein: CASQDRGRHGQPQHF
CDR3 DNA: TGTGCCAGCCAGGACAGGGGCCGACACGGTCAGCCCCAGCATTTT

V gene: TRBV7-3
D gene: TRBD2
J gene: TRBJ2-7
clone size: NA
CDR3 protein: CASSLNSGGEEQYF
CDR3 DNA: TGTGCCAGCAGCTTAAATAGCGGGGGGGAGGAGCAGTACTTC

V gene: TRBV11-3
D gene: NA
J gene: TRBJ2-1
clone size: NA
CDR3 protein: CASSLDPRLWLGRINEQFF
CDR3 DNA: TGTGCCAGCAGCTTAGATCCAAGACTGTGGCTAGGTAGGATCAATGAGCAGTTCTTC

V gene: TRBV30
D gene: NA
J gene: TRBJ1-2
clone size: NA
CDR3 protein: CAWSNRIYGYTF
CDR3 DNA: TGTGCCTGGAGCAACAGAATTTATGGCTACACCTTC

V gene: TRBV5-4
D gene: NA
J gene: TRBJ2-1
clone size: NA
CDR3 protein: CASRGLNNEQFF
CDR3 DNA: TGTGCCAGCAGGGGCCTCAACAATGAGCAGTTCTTC

V gene: TRBV9
D gene: TRBD1
J gene: TRBJ2-2
clone size: once
CDR3 protein: CASSSTPGGFQTGELFF
CDR3 DNA: TGTGCCAGCAGTTCGACCCCAGGGGGCTTCCAAACCGGGGAGCTGTTTTTT

V gene: TRBV5-6
D gene: TRBD1
J gene: TRBJ2-4
clone size: NA
CDR3 protein: CASSWGTGLAKNIQYF
CDR3 DNA: TGTGCCAGCAGCTGGGGGACAGGGCTAGCCAAAAACATTCAGTACTTC

V gene: TRBV2
D gene: TRBD1
J gene: TRBJ2-1
clone size: NA
CDR3 protein: CASKGAGSEQFF
CDR3 DNA: TGTGCCAGCAAGGGGGCAGGGAGTGAGCAGTTCTTC

V gene: TRBV15
D gene: TRBD1
J gene: TRBJ1-5
clone size: once
CDR3 protein: CATSRDSGGPGQPQHF
CDR3 DNA: TGTGCCACCAGCAGAGATTCAGGGGGCCCGGGGCAGCCCCAGCATTTT

V gene: TRBV7-9
D gene: TRBD1
J gene: TRBJ2-2
clone size: NA
CDR3 protein: CASSSPGTANTGELFF
CDR3 DNA: TGTGCCAGCAGCTCCCCCGGGACAGCGAACACCGGGGAGCTGTTTTTT

V gene: TRBV9
D gene: NA
J gene: TRBJ2-2
clone size: NA
CDR3 protein: CASSVGDSDTGELFF
CDR3 DNA: TGTGCCAGCAGCGTAGGAGACAGCGACACCGGGGAGCTGTTTTTT

V gene: TRBV15
D gene: NA
J gene: TRBJ1-1
clone size: NA
CDR3 protein: CATSRDRGMNTEAFF
CDR3 DNA: TGTGCCACCAGCAGAGACAGGGGCATGAACACTGAAGCTTTCTTT

V gene: TRBV15
D gene: NA
J gene: TRBJ2-7
clone size: NA
CDR3 protein: CATSRDDGGYEQYF
CDR3 DNA: TGTGCCACCAGCAGAGATGATGGCGGGTACGAGCAGTACTTC

V gene: TRBV9
D gene: NA
J gene: TRBJ1-2
clone size: NA
CDR3 protein: CASSGTNRDHGYTF
CDR3 DNA: TGTGCCAGCAGCGGCACAAACAGGGACCATGGCTACACCTTC

V gene: TRBV5-1
D gene: TRBD1
J gene: TRBJ2-7
clone size: NA
CDR3 protein: CASSSRTGLSYEQYF
CDR3 DNA: TGCGCCAGCAGCTCCCGGACAGGGCTCTCCTACGAGCAGTACTTC

V gene: TRBV27
D gene: NA
J gene: TRBJ2-1
clone size: NA
CDR3 protein: CASSLDSSYNEQFF
CDR3 DNA: TGTGCCAGCAGTTTAGATAGCTCCTACAATGAGCAGTTCTTC

V gene: TRBV7-9
D gene: TRBD1
J gene: TRBJ1-1
clone size: NA
CDR3 protein: CASSFLSQGARSTEAFF
CDR3 DNA: TGTGCCAGCAGCTTCCTGAGCCAGGGGGCGCGGTCCACTGAAGCTTTCTTT